The sequence of this T cell receptor (beta chain) was determined in a study of radiotherapy plus CTLA-4 blockade in lung cancer. Study information: Disease control reached around 30%, with objective responses in around 20%.

Germline CDR1 is SGHTA and CDR2 is FQGTGA. CDR3 length: 15 amino acids. With respect to this clone: Antigen specificity is unknown. At one boundary the junction diverges from the germline segment, which might be a read error.

Overall study findings and caveats: Once radiotherapy plus ipilimumab had been given, TCR clones derived from tumor expanded in blood. Early blood T cell clone dynamics, with interferon-beta, were reported to best predict response.

Generated by immunoSEQ multiplex PCR, the TCRdb table keeps only in-frame clones and is missing some. Of about 36,000 clones detected, approximately 85% appear once; the ten largest clones hold about 5.6%. Ipilimumab-mediated CTLA-4 blockade plus focal radiation was given to patients having chemo-refractory metastatic non-small-cell lung cancer. Here the sequenced sample was peripheral blood, taken from a patient treated with radiotherapy plus ipilimumab. The chain combines TRBV7-3 with TRBJ2-3, with D tentatively TRBD2 (5 bases). This TCR derives from a human donor with non-small cell lung cancer who had stable disease on radiotherapy plus ipilimumab. Written as DNA, the CDR3 is TGTGCCAGCAGCTTACTTGGGGAGAGCATAGATACGCAGTATTTT. As protein: CASSLLGESIDTQYF.